These 31 T cell receptor beta chains came from one sample sequenced in a study of blood T cell repertoires in COVID-19. Profiling relied on immunoSEQ multiplex PCR, and the TCRdb table lists in-frame clones only, not all of them. The table lists approximately 50,000 clones, approximately 88% of them singletons, with about 3.5% in the top ten. The sample taken for sequencing was peripheral blood. The receptors were sampled from a human donor in a cohort sampled during active COVID-19.

The chain couples TRBV19 to TRBJ1-1; 8 nucleotides line up with TRBD1. This CDR3 comprises 15 residues. With 8 bases clipped from V and 4 bases from J, the junction kept 12 bases outside the gene matches. Germline CDR1 is LNHDA and CDR2 is SQIVND (reference sequence). In DNA, the CDR3 is TGTGCCAGTCGCGTGGGACAGGCCCTGCGCACTGAAGCTTTCTTT. Its translation: CASRVGQALRTEAFF.

J is TRBJ2-2 and V is TRBV7-2; 14 bases fit TRBD2. Germline assignment: CDR1 SGHTA and CDR2 FQGNSA. The V segment lost 2 bases and the J segment 5 bases; nucleotides outside the gene matches: 4. The CDR3 contains 17 residues. The CDR3 region has the DNA TGTGCCAGCAGCTTACCCGGGACTAGCGGGGGAACCGGGGAGCTGTTTTTT. It yields the protein CASSLPGTSGGTGELFF.

This rearrangement joins TRBV19 to TRBJ1-4; 7 bases are a match to TRBD1. Germline V gene data show CDR1 as LNHDA and CDR2 as SQIVND (reference sequence). The CDR3 is 17 amino acids. V lost 0 bases to trimming and J lost 8 bases; unmatched junction nucleotides: 12. The CDR3 reads CASSIEQGPVSMEKLFF. CDR3 DNA sequence: TGTGCCAGTAGTATAGAACAGGGGCCGGTATCGATGGAAAAACTGTTTTTT.

This clone was seen only once. The chain employs TRBV6-1 and TRBJ2-1; no firm D call. The ends were cut back, 3 bases at V and 7 bases at J, with 10 bases in the middle. The CDR3 covers 13 residues. Germline V gene sequence: CDR1 MNHNS, CDR2 SASEGT. The CDR3: CASSDKPENEQFF. DNA for the CDR3: TGTGCCAGCAGTGATAAACCAGAAAATGAGCAGTTCTTC.

The chain employs TRBV7-2 and TRBJ1-1; D is undetermined. CDR1 is SGHTA and CDR2 is FQGNSA in the germline V gene. CDR3 length equals 13 residues. With 1 base removed from V and 1 base from J, the gap between germline ends came to 4 bases. CDR3 coding DNA: TGTGCCAGCAGCTTAGTCGGGAACACTGAAGCTTTCTTT. The encoded protein is CASSLVGNTEAFF. Filled out from reference TRBV7-2 and TRBJ1-1, the complete variable domain reads GAGVSQSPSNKVTEKGKDVELRCDPISGHTALYWYRQSLGQGLEFLIYFQGNSAPDKSGLPSDRFSAERTGGSVSTLTIQRTQQEDSAVYLCASSLVGNTEAFFGQGTRLTVV.

This clone was recorded once. The chain carries TRBV7-6 and TRBJ2-1; maybe TRBD2 (7 bases). The CDR3 covers 16 residues. CDR1 and CDR2 (germline): SGHVS, FNYEAQ. V was shortened by 1 base and J by 4 bases, with 14 bases between the two germline ends. The CDR3 spells CASSLVGGRGYNEQFF. The DNA of the CDR3 is TGTGCCAGCAGCTTAGTCGGGGGGCGGGGTTACAATGAGCAGTTCTTC.

V is TRBV7-6 and J is TRBJ2-1, with 10 nucleotides matching TRBD1. V lost 5 bases and J lost 2; bases outside the gene matches: 6. Germline CDR1 is SGHVS and CDR2 is FNYEAQ. This CDR3 comprises 16 residues. CDR3 nucleotides: TGTGCCAGCAGCCCTACGGGGACAGGGGCCTACAATGAGCAGTTCTTC. This gives the protein CASSPTGTGAYNEQFF.

The chain combines TRBV7-2 with TRBJ2-5; 8 bases fit TRBD1. J lost 7 bases, V lost 2 bases, and 9 bases had no gene match. Germline V lookup: CDR1 SGHTA, CDR2 FQGNSA. The CDR3 spans 15 residues. The CDR3 region has the DNA TGTGCCAGCAGCTTACGAGGACAGGGTCCCGGGACCCAGTACTTC. Encoded protein: CASSLRGQGPGTQYF.

The genes are TRBV18 and TRBJ1-1; 9 nucleotides line up with TRBD1. V trimming: 4 bases; J trimming: 8 bases; junction bases outside the gene matches: 8. The germline V gene encodes CDR1 KGHSH and CDR2 LQKENI. The CDR3 consists of 14 residues. CDR3 in amino acids: CASSLPGQGTEAFF. The CDR3 DNA follows: TGTGCCAGCTCACTCCCGGGACAGGGCACCGAAGCTTTCTTT.

The V call is TRBV5-1, the J call TRBJ2-1; 8 bases line up with TRBD2. This CDR3 is 15 amino acids long. V lost 5 bases, J lost 5 bases, and 9 bases stayed unmatched. The germline V gene encodes CDR1 SGHRS and CDR2 YFSETQ. CDR3 nucleotides: TGCGCCAGCAGGGTCTGGCGGGGGGTCAACAATGAGCAGTTCTTC. This encodes CASRVWRGVNNEQFF. The variable domain in full, with the rest retrieved from reference TRBV5-1 and TRBJ2-1, is KAGVTQTPRYLIKTRGQQVTLSCSPISGHRSVSWYQQTPGQGLQFLFEYFSETQRNKGNFPGRFSGRQFSNSRSEMNVSTLELGDSALYLCASRVWRGVNNEQFFGPGTRLTVL.

The genes are TRBV30 and TRBJ2-5, with a possible D match to TRBD2 (6 bases). CDR1 GTSNPN and CDR2 SVGIG come from the germline V gene (reference sequence). The ends were cut back, 1 base at V and 2 bases at J, with 11 bases in the middle. The CDR3 spans 14 residues. The CDR3 is CAWSGLAVQETQYF. CDR3 bases: TGTGCCTGGAGTGGGTTAGCGGTACAAGAGACCCAGTACTTC.

This chain connects TRBV9 to TRBJ2-1, with D perhaps matching TRBD1 (6 bases). Trimming left V 3 bases short and J 8 bases short, with 21 bases between. The germline gives CDR1 SGDLS, CDR2 YYNGEE. The CDR3 has 16 amino acids. CDR3 sequence (DNA): TGTGCCAGCAGCGCCTTTGGGGGCCCAGGGGTGGATGAGCAGTTCTTC. Protein sequence: CASSAFGGPGVDEQFF.

The chain uses TRBV14 and TRBJ1-1, with TRBD1 matching over 7 bases. The CDR3 length is 14 residues. The V and J ends lost 0 bases and 11 bases, in that order; junction bases with no gene match: 9. CDR1 SGHDN and CDR2 FVKESK come from the germline V gene. The CDR3 here is CASSQDRGQVAAFF. The CDR3 DNA reads as TGTGCCAGCAGCCAAGATAGGGGGCAGGTAGCTGCTTTCTTT.

The chain recombines TRBV6-2 or TRBV6-3 with TRBJ2-4; the D is unclear. This CDR3 comprises 15 residues. Trimming pared 0 bases from V and 2 bases from J, leaving 8 bases between. The germline V gene has CDR1 MNHEY and CDR2 SVGEGT. The CDR3 region is CASSYSIGSKNIQYF. For the CDR3, the DNA is TGTGCCAGCAGTTACTCGATCGGTTCCAAAAACATTCAGTACTTC.

The rearrangement joins TRBV7-2 to TRBJ2-7, with D maybe TRBD2 (6 bases). The CDR3 totals 14 residues. The V and J ends lost 5 bases and 3 bases respectively, with 14 bases between them. Germline CDR1 and CDR2: SGHTA and FQGNSA. CDR3 in DNA: TGTGCCAGCAGCATACCGGGACTCCACTACGAGCAGTACTTC. Translated, it gives CASSIPGLHYEQYF.

This chain uses TRBV5-4 with TRBJ2-1, with D maybe TRBD2 (6 bases). The V and J ends lost 3 bases and 0 bases respectively, with 13 bases between them. Germline V gene sequence: CDR1 SGHNT, CDR2 YYREEE (reference sequence). CDR3 size: 16 residues. The CDR3 coding sequence is TGTGCCAGCAGCTCTCAGATGGGGGGCTCCTACAATGAGCAGTTCTTC. Its protein is CASSSQMGGSYNEQFF.

V usage is TRBV9 and J usage is TRBJ1-2, with TRBD1 matching over 9 bases. The CDR3 sequence is 15 residues long. Trimming at V came to 4 bases and at J to 4 bases, leaving 8 bases not matched to a gene. Germline-derived CDR1 and CDR2 are SGDLS and YYNGEE. This chain's CDR3 is CASSQQGASSYGYTF. CDR3 in DNA: TGTGCCAGCAGCCAACAGGGGGCCTCTAGCTATGGCTACACCTTC.

This chain uses TRBV9 with TRBJ2-5; TRBD2 aligns across 10 bases. This CDR3 is 16 amino acids long. Germline-derived CDR1 and CDR2 are SGDLS and YYNGEE. Trimming took 0 bases from V and 2 from J; bases not matched to a gene: 4. In nucleotides, the CDR3 is TGTGCCAGCAGCGTAGCAGCGGGAGGGGTGCAAGAGACCCAGTACTTC. The encoded protein is CASSVAAGGVQETQYF.

The chain uses TRBV18 and TRBJ2-7; 10 bases match TRBD2. Per the germline V gene, CDR1 is KGHSH and CDR2 is LQKENI. Losses at the gene ends were 1 base for V and 6 bases for J; bases not matched to a gene: 12. This CDR3 spans 17 amino acids. The CDR3 is CASSPRASGSLVGEQYF. The DNA of the CDR3 is TGTGCCAGCTCACCACGGGCTAGCGGGAGTCTCGTGGGCGAGCAGTACTTC.

The CDR3 spells CASSNWGLKNTEAFF. CDR3 DNA sequence: TGTGCCAGTAGTAATTGGGGGCTTAAGAACACTGAAGCTTTCTTT. This rearrangement joins TRBV19 to TRBJ1-1, with D possibly TRBD1 on 6 matching bases. CDR1 and CDR2 from the germline V gene are LNHDA and SQIVND (reference sequence). Between the trimmed V and J ends, which lost 4 bases and 1 base, there was a span of 13 bases. The length of the CDR3 is 15 residues.

The J gene is TRBJ1-4, the V gene TRBV30; a possible D gene is TRBD1 (5 bases). This CDR3 has 17 residues. The V and J ends lost 2 bases and 10 bases respectively, with 26 bases between them. The germline gives CDR1 GTSNPN, CDR2 SVGIG (reference sequence). CDR3 DNA: TGTGCCTGGAGTAGTGTAGGTCCCGCGGCAGGGCGGCGAAAACTGTTTTTT. It encodes CAWSSVGPAAGRRKLFF.

This chain joins TRBV6-5 and TRBJ1-4; perhaps TRBD1 as D (6 bases). Per germline, CDR1 MNHEY and CDR2 SVGAGI. V was cut by 6 bases and J by 5 bases, with 16 bases left in between. This CDR3 comprises 15 residues. In nucleotides, the CDR3 is TGTGCCAGCAGCCTAGACAGGTCGAAAAATGAAAAACTGTTTTTT. Its protein is CASSLDRSKNEKLFF.

This chain links TRBV30 with TRBJ2-7; 7 bases align to TRBD1. Per the germline V gene, CDR1 is GTSNPN and CDR2 is SVGIG (reference sequence). The length of the CDR3 is 17 residues. V lost 3 bases to trimming and J lost 0 bases; unmatched junction nucleotides: 14. The CDR3: CAWRHRGLSESSYEQYF. The CDR3 DNA reads as TGTGCCTGGAGGCACAGGGGATTAAGTGAGAGCTCCTACGAGCAGTACTTC.

This chain uses TRBV6-5 with TRBJ2-7; 7 nucleotides agree with TRBD2. Per germline, CDR1 MNHEY and CDR2 SVGAGI. The CDR3 consists of 15 residues. Unmatched junction bases numbered 6, after V lost 2 bases and J lost 2 bases. CDR3 coding DNA: TGTGCCAGCAGTTACAGTGTGAGCGGGGCCTACGAGCAGTACTTC. Protein sequence: CASSYSVSGAYEQYF.

This chain's CDR3 is CASSSRTGGGYTF. CDR3 sequence (DNA): TGTGCCAGCAGCTCGAGGACAGGGGGTGGCTACACCTTC. The chain has TRBV5-5 and TRBJ1-2, with 10 bases aligning to TRBD1. Germline trimming cut 3 bases from V and 7 bases from J; bases unmatched to any gene: 3. From germline, CDR1 is SGHKS and CDR2 YYEKEE (reference sequence). The CDR3 runs 13 residues. Using reference TRBV5-5 and TRBJ1-2 for the parts outside the CDR3, the full variable domain is DAGVTQSPTHLIKTRGQQVTLRCSPISGHKSVSWYQQVLGQGPQFIFQYYEKEERGRGNFPDRFSARQFPNYSSELNVNALLLGDSALYLCASSSRTGGGYTFGSGTRLTVV.

V gene TRBV6-2 or TRBV6-3 combines with J gene TRBJ2-3; D may be TRBD1 (5 bases). The germline V and J ends were trimmed by 0 bases and 2 bases, with 9 bases remaining between them. The CDR3 extends over 15 amino acids. From germline, CDR1 is MNHEY and CDR2 SVGEGT. DNA of the CDR3: TGTGCCAGCAGTTACTCGGACATATCCACAGATACGCAGTATTTT. Protein sequence: CASSYSDISTDTQYF.

The chain links TRBV4-3 to TRBJ2-7; D remains unclear. From germline, CDR1 is LGHNA and CDR2 YSLEER. The CDR3 covers 13 residues. Trimming took 0 bases from V and 6 from J, leaving 9 bases between them. The chain's CDR3 is CASSQEPNSEQYF. CDR3 nucleotide sequence: TGCGCCAGCAGCCAAGAACCCAACTCCGAGCAGTACTTC.

The rearrangement joins TRBV6-5 to TRBJ1-5; the D gene is possibly TRBD1 (5 bases). The CDR3 is 13 residues long. Trimming shortened V by 6 bases and J by 1 base, and 7 bases separated the two germline ends. In germline, CDR1 is MNHEY, CDR2 SVGAGI. CDR3 residues: CASRQGSNQPQHF. Here the CDR3 DNA reads TGTGCCAGCAGGCAGGGCAGCAATCAGCCCCAGCATTTT.

The chain couples TRBV7-8 to TRBJ2-3; D not certain. This CDR3 region has 12 residues. CDR1 is SGHVS, CDR2 FQNEAQ, per germline. The germline V and J ends were trimmed by 5 bases and 2 bases, with 5 bases remaining between them. The CDR3 spells CASSLITDTQYF. The CDR3 region has the DNA TGTGCCAGCAGCCTTATCACAGATACGCAGTATTTT.

The rearrangement joins TRBV19 to TRBJ2-3, with no clear D. The germline V gene has CDR1 LNHDA and CDR2 SQIVND (reference sequence). This CDR3 has 13 amino acids. Trimming left V 6 bases short and J 1 base short, with 8 bases between. The CDR3 DNA is TGTGCCAGTAGGCCGAGCGGCACAGATACGCAGTATTTT. Its protein product is CASRPSGTDTQYF.

The CDR3 sequence is CASSLTGEYSNQPQHF. CDR3 DNA: TGTGCCAGCAGCCTCACAGGAGAATATAGCAATCAGCCCCAGCATTTT. V usage is TRBV3-1 (or the pseudogene TRBV3-2) and J usage is TRBJ1-5; D may be TRBD1 (5 bases). CDR1 and CDR2 (germline): LGHDT, YNNKEL (reference sequence). V lost 4 bases, J lost 0 bases, and 13 bases lay in between. This CDR3 is 16 amino acids long.